This is a list of T cell receptor beta chains from one sample in a study of T cells in Graves' hyperthyroidism and ophthalmopathy. TCRdb re-derived calls from the multiplex PCR reads in MiXCR, one entry per CDR3 protein. The sample shows nearly 750,000 distinct CDR3 sequences, 35% of them seen only once. Sequenced input: blood. These receptor sequences come from a woman aged 40 to 50 with Graves' hyperthyroidism. Each CDR3 is given with its conserved first and last residue. D genes are given only for firm matches.

16 TRBJ2-3 TRBD2 TRBV7-2 CASSQEREWGTDTQYF
15 TRBJ1-5 TRBD1 TRBV7-8 CASSQDWDRPQPQHF
13 TRBJ1-1 NA TRBV10-2 CASRRSQGPEAFF
16 TRBJ2-2 TRBD1 TRBV7-2 CASSLRGTGNTGELFF
14 TRBJ1-1 TRBD1 TRBV12-3/TRBV12-4 CASSWQGADTEAFF
12 TRBJ1-2 NA TRBV12-3/TRBV12-4 CASHVRPDGYTF
15 TRBJ2-7 TRBD1 TRBV7-2 CASSHRDRGSYEQYF
16 TRBJ2-7 NA TRBV9 CASSSEKGRGTYEQYF
15 TRBJ2-7 TRBD2 TRBV20-1 CSANKRLAALREQYF
16 TRBJ2-5 NA TRBV7-2 CASSLVEGAKLETQYF
13 TRBJ2-7 NA TRBV6-1 CASTRTGRDEQYF
14 TRBJ1-2 NA TRBV12-3/TRBV12-4 CASSDSENYYGYTF
15 TRBJ1-5 NA TRBV6-6 CASSYGQASNQPQHF
20 TRBJ2-6 TRBD1 TRBV19 CASSIVGRDRRLSGANVLTF
18 TRBJ1-1 TRBD1 TRBV9 CASSVTGTAGRVLDEAFF
12 TRBJ2-7 TRBD1 TRBV19 CASWDRGGEQYF
16 TRBJ2-7 TRBD1 TRBV12-3/TRBV12-4 CASSLPRDRHTYEQYF
11 TRBJ1-2 NA TRBV30 CAWTGSYGYTF
15 TRBJ2-7 NA TRBV24-1 CATERAGHNSYEQYF
18 TRBJ2-2 TRBD2 TRBV5-1 CASQLASGGDYYTGELFF
16 TRBJ2-5 NA TRBV15 CATSRDRAYIKETQYF
16 TRBJ2-6 NA TRBV20-1 CSVFGASSWGANVLTF
18 TRBJ2-6 NA TRBV10-3 CASSLGGRMWSGANVLTF
16 TRBJ2-7 NA TRBV7-2 CASSLYAAKYSYEQYF
16 TRBJ2-2 NA TRBV7-8 CASSLVGGRRTGELFF
13 NA NA TRBV7-2 CASSLFHKNIQYF
15 TRBJ1-5 NA TRBV28 CASSFGDRNNQPQHF
11 TRBJ1-2 NA TRBV29-1 CSVLRFYGYTF
12 TRBJ1-1 NA TRBV7-2 CASGGWTTEAFF
16 TRBJ1-3 TRBD1 TRBV10-2 CASSGVTGGSGNTIYF
15 TRBJ1-2 NA TRBV9 CASSLGLISWNGYTF
16 TRBJ1-2 TRBD1 TRBV12-3/TRBV12-4 CASSSQTGGVLGGYTF
14 TRBJ2-7 TRBD1 TRBV7-7 CASSRDRGLDEQYF
14 TRBJ1-1 NA TRBV7-9 CASSLELEGTEAFF
18 TRBJ2-6 TRBD1 TRBV14 CASSRRGQGSSGANVLTF
13 TRBJ2-3 NA TRBV9 CASSAGLTDTQYF
16 TRBJ1-2 NA TRBV7-8 CASSHPGRGGYGGYTF
12 TRBJ2-7 NA TRBV4-3 CASSPVGGEQYF
22 TRBJ1-2 TRBD1 TRBV19 CASRVYGTPSGTGDFRNYGYTF
13 TRBJ2-7 TRBD1 TRBV16 CASSQTGTYEQYF
13 TRBJ2-2 NA TRBV12-3/TRBV12-4 CASRERGNGELFF
14 TRBJ1-6 TRBD1 TRBV4-3 CASSQGDSPSPLHF
18 TRBJ2-2 NA TRBV15 CATSRDRSGPANTGELFF
14 TRBJ1-1 NA TRBV27 CASRPDSVNTEAFF
15 TRBJ2-6 NA TRBV12-3/TRBV12-4 CASSFSGSGANVLTF
15 TRBJ2-7 TRBD1 TRBV7-2 CASSLTRQGAYEQYF
14 TRBJ1-4 NA TRBV2 CASSEIQTTEKLFF
14 TRBJ2-5 NA TRBV10-3 CAISERTDQETQYF
13 TRBJ1-2 NA TRBV24-1 CATSDSSDYGYTF
13 TRBJ2-1 NA TRBV4-2 CASSQDRPVEQFF